The next 28 T cell receptor beta chains were all read from a single sample in a study of shared clonotypes between healthy human individuals. Generated by immunoSEQ multiplex PCR, the TCRdb table keeps only in-frame clones and is missing some. In the table there are 2 million to 2.5 million clones, 85% to 95% of which are singletons. What was sequenced was naive CD4+ T cells from PBMCs. Subset noted: CD45RA+ positively selected. Receptors originate from a man aged 18 to 35 in good health. Some clones in this sample may be carry-over from other donors' samples.

This clone was seen a single time. CDR3 loop: CASRETSSNEQFF. The CDR3 nucleotides read TGTGCCAGCAGGGAGACTAGTAGCAATGAGCAGTTCTTC. This sequence joins TRBV6-5 and TRBJ2-1, with D tentatively TRBD2 (6 bases). Germline CDR1 and CDR2: MNHEY and SVGAGI. There are 13 residues in the CDR3. Deletions cut 6 bases from V and 6 bases from J, with 12 bases between.

This chain connects TRBV5-1 to TRBJ2-1; 10 bases line up with TRBD2. This CDR3 comprises 16 residues. The V and J ends lost 5 bases and 5 bases, in that order; junction bases with no gene match: 10. Germline assignment: CDR1 SGHRS and CDR2 YFSETQ. The CDR3 sequence is CASRPIAGGPNNEQFF. CDR3 nucleotides: TGCGCCAGCAGGCCTATAGCGGGAGGTCCGAACAATGAGCAGTTCTTC.

V gene TRBV27 combines with J gene TRBJ2-7; D may be TRBD2 (6 bases). Germline V gives CDR1 MNHEY, CDR2 SMNVEV (reference sequence). Trimming cost V 2 bases and J 1 base, with 12 bases left between them. CDR3 length equals 15 residues. The CDR3 bases are TGTGCCAGCAGTTTACTGCCAGGGAGGTCCTACGAGCAGTACTTC. Its translation: CASSLLPGRSYEQYF.

The V and J genes are TRBV9 and TRBJ1-2, with D hard to call. Trimming took off 1 base at V and 8 bases at J, with 9 bases between the two ends. The V gene's germline CDR1 is SGDLS and CDR2 YYNGEE. This CDR3 is built from 12 residues. CDR3 DNA sequence: TGTGCCAGCAGCGTACCAGTTCTAGGCTACACCTTC. Amino acid sequence: CASSVPVLGYTF.

V usage is TRBV19 and J usage is TRBJ1-2; D gene uncertain. This CDR3 region has 13 residues. Germline CDR1 LNHDA, CDR2 SQIVND (reference sequence). Trimming cost V 3 bases and J 3 bases, with 8 bases left between them. CDR3 region: CASSISPDYGYTF. For the CDR3, the DNA is TGTGCCAGTAGTATCTCCCCGGACTATGGCTACACCTTC.

The gene calls are TRBV4-2 and TRBJ2-1; D unresolved. The CDR3 has 15 residues. Trimming shortened V by 4 bases and J by 7 bases, and 17 bases separated the two germline ends. Germline-derived CDR1 and CDR2 are LGHNA and YNFKEQ. CDR3 coding DNA: TGTGCCAGCAGCCCCGTTATATCGAGTGGTAATGAGCAGTTCTTC. Protein product: CASSPVISSGNEQFF.

For this clone: Distinct nucleotide sequences in the sample also encode this CDR3. V and J are TRBV5-1 and TRBJ2-3, with 7 bases identical to TRBD1. The ends lost 3 bases at V and 3 bases at J; junction bases unmatched: 4. Per germline, CDR1 SGHRS and CDR2 YFSETQ. The CDR3 has 14 residues. The CDR3 DNA follows: TGCGCCAGCAGCTCCGGGACAGCTACAGATACGCAGTATTTT. Protein: CASSSGTATDTQYF.

The chain couples TRBV5-6 to TRBJ1-1; TRBD1 agrees at 9 bases. The length of the CDR3 is 14 residues. V dropped 1 base and J dropped 5; count of bases not matched to a gene: 3. The germline V gene encodes CDR1 SGHDT and CDR2 YYEEEE. The CDR3 loop is CASSLNRGLTEAFF. CDR3 nucleotides: TGTGCCAGCAGCTTGAACAGGGGGCTTACTGAAGCTTTCTTT.

J is TRBJ2-3 and V is TRBV30; TRBD1 agrees at 8 bases. CDR1 and CDR2 (germline): GTSNPN, SVGIG (reference sequence). The junction had 6 bases not matched to a gene; V was cut back by 3 bases and J by 1 base. There are 15 residues in the CDR3. The CDR3 coding sequence is TGTGCCTGGAGGGGACGACAGGGGCGCACAGATACGCAGTATTTT. Translating it yields CAWRGRQGRTDTQYF.

The chain carries TRBV6-5 and TRBJ1-1, with 7 bases aligning to TRBD1. Per germline, CDR1 MNHEY and CDR2 SVGAGI. J gave up 11 bases and V 2 bases, and 17 bases lay outside the gene matches. The CDR3 loop spans 16 amino acids. The CDR3 DNA is TGTGCCAGCAGTTACACCGGACAGGCTACAAGGTTGGGTGCTTTCTTT. Amino acid sequence: CASSYTGQATRLGAFF.

This clone showed up just once. The rearrangement links TRBV28 to TRBJ2-1; a possible D gene is TRBD2 (5 bases). V was clipped by 7 bases and J by 4 bases, with 11 bases between them. The germline CDR1 and CDR2 sequences are MDHEN and SYDVKM. The CDR3 loop spans 13 amino acids. The CDR3 loop reads CASIDYTYNEQFF. The DNA for the CDR3 is TGTGCCAGCATAGACTACACGTACAATGAGCAGTTCTTC. Full variable domain (outside the CDR3, taken from reference TRBV28 and TRBJ2-1): DVKVTQSSRYLVKRTGEKVFLECVQDMDHENMFWYRQDPGLGLRLIYFSYDVKMKEKGDIPEGYSVSREKKERFSLILESASTNQTSMYLCASIDYTYNEQFFGPGTRLTVL.

This clone appeared a single time. The chain couples TRBV18 to TRBJ2-1; D gene ambiguous. The CDR3 consists of 16 residues. Trimming cost V 6 bases and J 6 bases, with 21 bases left between them. CDR1 is KGHSH and CDR2 is LQKENI in the germline V gene. The chain's CDR3 is CASSQFEAFTVNEQFF. CDR3 nucleotides: TGTGCCAGCTCCCAATTTGAAGCGTTTACGGTCAATGAGCAGTTCTTC.

J is TRBJ2-3 and V is TRBV5-1, with TRBD2 matching over 11 bases. V dropped 2 bases and J dropped 2; count of bases not matched to a gene: 1. This CDR3 is built from 15 residues. The V gene's germline CDR1 is SGHRS and CDR2 YFSETQ. Here the CDR3 DNA reads TGCGCCAGCAGCTTTAGCGGGAGGGACACAGATACGCAGTATTTT. Translation: CASSFSGRDTDTQYF.

The chain carries TRBV2 and TRBJ2-7, with 10 bases aligning to TRBD1. Trimming removed 6 bases from V and 5 bases from J; junction bases left unmatched: 7. Germline assignment: CDR1 SNHLY and CDR2 FYNNEI. This CDR3 has 14 residues. CDR3 residues: CASRDRGRIDEQYF. The CDR3 DNA reads TGTGCCAGCAGAGACAGGGGGCGCATCGACGAGCAGTACTTC.

This sequence joins TRBV5-4 and TRBJ2-5; 8 bases line up with TRBD1. V lost 1 base to trimming and J lost 1 base; unmatched junction nucleotides: 0. The CDR3 has 14 amino acids. The germline gives CDR1 SGHNT, CDR2 YYREEE (reference sequence). This CDR3 is CASSLQGAQETQYF. CDR3 nucleotides: TGTGCCAGCAGCTTGCAGGGGGCCCAAGAGACCCAGTACTTC.

This sequence joins TRBV30 and TRBJ1-3; a possible D gene is TRBD1 (6 bases). Germline V gives CDR1 GTSNPN, CDR2 SVGIG (reference sequence). This CDR3 spans 17 amino acids. V was trimmed by 5 bases and J by 0 bases, leaving 20 bases between them. This CDR3 is CAWDHGGGPLSGNTIYF. The CDR3 region has the DNA TGTGCCTGGGACCACGGGGGCGGACCCCTCTCTGGAAACACCATATATTTT.

The chain employs TRBV5-1 and TRBJ2-3; D gene unclear. Trimming cost V 1 base and J 2 bases, with 8 bases left between them. The CDR3 sequence is 14 residues long. Germline CDR1 and CDR2: SGHRS and YFSETQ. The CDR3 bases are TGCGCCAGCAGCTTGAGCAGGATCACAGATACGCAGTATTTT. It codes for CASSLSRITDTQYF.

Remarks on this clone: Other DNA sequences in the sample encode the same CDR3. J is TRBJ1-1 and V is TRBV25-1, with a possible D match to TRBD1 (5 bases). The CDR3 is made up of 14 amino acids. CDR1 is MGHDK and CDR2 is SYGVNS in the germline V gene. Trimming left V 1 base short and J 1 base short, with 7 bases between. The CDR3 region is CASSEWGGNTEAFF. In nucleotides, the CDR3 is TGTGCCAGCAGTGAATGGGGGGGGAACACTGAAGCTTTCTTT. Looking up the rest from reference TRBV25-1 and TRBJ1-1 gives the full variable domain: EADIYQTPRYLVIGTGKKITLECSQTMGHDKMYWYQQDPGMELHLIHYSYGVNSTEKGDLSSESTVSRIRTEHFPLTLESARPSHTSQYLCASSEWGGNTEAFFGQGTRLTVV.

The rearrangement uses TRBV6-6 and TRBJ1-5; possibly TRBD1 for D (6 bases). This CDR3 has 15 amino acids. Trimming stripped 2 bases from V and 4 bases from J, with 12 bases between. CDR1 MNHNY and CDR2 SVGAGI come from the germline V gene (reference sequence). CDR3 DNA: TGTGCCAGCAGTTACGCAGGGGTCGAGAATCAGCCCCAGCATTTT. It codes for CASSYAGVENQPQHF.

This chain links TRBV11-2 with TRBJ2-7, with D possibly TRBD2 on 6 matching bases. CDR3 length equals 15 residues. V was cut by 3 bases and J by 2 bases, with 14 bases left in between. In germline, CDR1 is SGHAT, CDR2 FQNNGV. As DNA, the CDR3 is TGTGCCAGCAGCTTTGAGGAGGGAGTGACCTACGAGCAGTACTTC. Translation: CASSFEEGVTYEQYF. Drawing the rest from reference TRBV11-2 and TRBJ2-7, the complete variable domain is EAGVAQSPRYKIIEKRQSVAFWCNPISGHATLYWYQQILGQGPKLLIQFQNNGVVDDSQLPKDRFSAERLKGVDSTLKIQPAKLEDSAVYLCASSFEEGVTYEQYFGPGTRLTVT.

The CDR3 is CASNPGQNYGYTF. CDR3 nucleotides: TGTGCCAGTAACCCTGGGCAGAACTATGGCTACACCTTC. J is TRBJ1-2 and V is TRBV19, with no clear D. CDR3 size: 13 residues. Trimming pared 7 bases from V and 2 bases from J, leaving 11 bases between. Germline V gives CDR1 LNHDA, CDR2 SQIVND (reference sequence).

This clone was counted once. The DNA of the CDR3 is TGTGCCAGCAGCTTAGCGCGTCTAGCGGGGTCAGAGACCCAGTACTTC. Amino acids: CASSLARLAGSETQYF. The rearrangement joins TRBV7-2 to TRBJ2-5; 9 bases match TRBD2. Trimming removed 0 bases from V and 4 bases from J; junction bases left unmatched: 6. The CDR3 is 16 residues long. CDR1 SGHTA and CDR2 FQGNSA come from the germline V gene.

The chain couples TRBV28 to TRBJ1-4; D is perhaps TRBD1 (6 bases). The germline CDR1 and CDR2 sequences are MDHEN and SYDVKM. CDR3 length: 16 residues. Trimming took off 1 base at V and 1 base at J, with 10 bases between the two ends. The CDR3 spells CASSLFGGRTNEKLFF. The CDR3 DNA is TGTGCCAGCAGTTTATTTGGGGGGCGAACTAATGAAAAACTGTTTTTT.

As regards this clone: Other DNA sequences in this specimen translate into the identical CDR3. V usage is TRBV5-1 and J usage is TRBJ2-3; TRBD2 is a possible D gene (5 bases). The germline V gene has CDR1 SGHRS and CDR2 YFSETQ. V was shortened by 2 bases and J by 1 base, with 11 bases between the two germline ends. The CDR3 is 15 residues long. CDR3 coding DNA: TGCGCCAGCAGCTTAGACGCCGGGGGCACAGATACGCAGTATTTT. This codes for CASSLDAGGTDTQYF. Using reference TRBV5-1 and TRBJ2-3 for the parts outside the CDR3, the full variable domain is KAGVTQTPRYLIKTRGQQVTLSCSPISGHRSVSWYQQTPGQGLQFLFEYFSETQRNKGNFPGRFSGRQFSNSRSEMNVSTLELGDSALYLCASSLDAGGTDTQYFGPGTRLTVL.

V is TRBV7-3 and J is TRBJ2-3, with TRBD2 as a possible D gene (6 bases). Per the germline V gene, CDR1 is SGHTA and CDR2 is FQGTGA. The CDR3 length is 15 residues. Trimming removed 1 base from V and 6 bases from J, with 14 bases in between. The CDR3 protein is CASSLRGQAGDTQYF. The CDR3 DNA follows: TGTGCCAGCAGCTTAAGGGGCCAGGCGGGGGATACGCAGTATTTT.

Concerning this clone itself: This specimen includes other DNA sequences encoding the same CDR3. The rearrangement joins TRBV7-3 to TRBJ2-3; D may correspond to TRBD1 or TRBD2 (5 bases each). V was trimmed by 6 bases and J by 5 bases, leaving 12 bases between them. Germline CDR1 and CDR2: SGHTA and FQGTGA. The CDR3 is 13 amino acids. CDR3 in DNA: TGTGCCAGCAGTCCCTCTGGGGGAGATACGCAGTATTTT. Amino acids: CASSPSGGDTQYF.

J is TRBJ1-3 and V is TRBV28; TRBD1 matches at 7 bases. This CDR3 contains 16 residues. With 5 bases clipped from V and 5 bases from J, the junction kept 12 bases outside the gene matches. From germline, CDR1 is MDHEN and CDR2 SYDVKM. The CDR3 DNA reads as TGTGCCAGCAGTCAGAACACAGGGGTTTTGAGAAACACCATATATTTT. Its protein product is CASSQNTGVLRNTIYF.

V is TRBV9 and J is TRBJ2-2, with D tentatively TRBD1 (5 bases). The CDR3 loop spans 15 amino acids. Trimming left V 5 bases short and J 2 bases short, with 13 bases between. Germline-derived CDR1 and CDR2 are SGDLS and YYNGEE. Written as DNA, the CDR3 is TGTGCCAGCAGAAAGGGGCAGGGCAACACCGGGGAGCTGTTTTTT. This codes for CASRKGQGNTGELFF. Together with reference TRBV9 and TRBJ2-2, the CDR3 gives the full variable domain: DSGVTQTPKHLITATGQRVTLRCSPRSGDLSVYWYQQSLDQGLQFLIQYYNGEERAKGNILERFSAQQFPDLHSELNLSSLELGDSALYFCASRKGQGNTGELFFGEGSRLTVL.